This TCR beta chain is drawn from a study of CD8 T cells in ankylosing spondylitis. As for this clonotype: Its antigen remains unidentified.

Making use of molecular barcodes, quantitative 5'-RACE generated TCR beta libraries. TCRdb processed the 5' RACE reads anew with MiXCR; each CDR3 protein has one entry. The table records around 250,000 distinct CDR3 sequences, roughly 32% of them present only once. Regarding the study as a whole: Those disease-linked clones were CD8+; they were also relatively rare in peripheral blood. Characteristic, it appeared, of ankylosing spondylitis blood was a TCR beta motif of about eight highly homologous variants.

This CDR3 region has 13 residues. Germline V gene lookup returns CDR1 SQVTM and CDR2 ANQGSEA. Between the trimmed V and J ends, which lost 3 bases and 6 bases, there was a span of 11 bases. Sequenced input: blood, either unsorted or a sorted T cell fraction (not recorded which). V usage is TRBV29-1 and J usage is TRBJ2-2; a possible D gene is TRBD1 (6 bases). This receptor was identified in a male donor with ankylosing spondylitis or in good health (not recorded which). In nucleotides, the CDR3 is TGCAGCGTTGATCTGCAGGGGTCCGGGGAGCTGTTTTTT. It codes for CSVDLQGSGELFF.